This T cell receptor beta chain came from a study of cytomegalovirus exposure and HLA in healthy donors. The protocol was immunoSEQ multiplex PCR, while the TCRdb copy is restricted to in-frame clones and leaves out a portion. The sample has approximately 80,000 clones; 93% are singletons. Germline CDR1 reads SGHNT; CDR2 reads YENEEA. CDR3 length: 12 amino acids. Between the trimmed V and J ends, which lost 5 bases and 9 bases, there was a span of 11 bases. The sequenced sample was PBMCs. The chain has TRBV11-3 and TRBJ2-1; D unclear. This TCR was recovered from a woman aged 25 to 45 in good health and CMV-seronegative. Written as DNA, the CDR3 is TGTGCCAGCAGCCCCGGGTCGGGTGAGCAGTTCTTC. Its protein is CASSPGSGEQFF.